The present T cell receptor beta chain was sequenced within a study of identical twins. TCRdb processed the 5' RACE reads anew with MiXCR; each CDR3 protein has one entry. The data contain about 490,000 distinct CDR3 sequences, over 12% of them singletons. Notes on the study in general: Out-of-frame beta sequences exhibited a weaker degree of excess twin sharing.

Worth noting for this clonotype: The antigen is unknown.

The V gene lost 6 bases and the J gene lost 0 bases, with 8 bases spanning the gap. Germline CDR1 reads MNHNS; CDR2 reads SASEGT. The CDR3 loop spans 14 amino acids. Another study also made use of these data, one on yellow fever vaccine responses in identical twins.

V gene TRBV6-1 combines with J gene TRBJ2-2; D possibly corresponds to TRBD2 (6 bases). Source material: CD4+ T cells sorted from blood. The clonotype comes from a woman aged 18-35 years in good health. The CDR3 coding sequence is TGTGCCAGCAGCCGACTAGCGAACACCGGGGAGCTGTTTTTT. Translating it yields CASSRLANTGELFF.